The rows below give T cell receptor beta chains drawn from one sample of a study of T cells in Graves' hyperthyroidism and ophthalmopathy. Using its own MiXCR run on the multiplex PCR reads, TCRdb lists one record per CDR3 protein. Among 500,000 to 650,000 distinct CDR3 sequences, 15% to 20% were seen once, and the ten largest hold over 45%. Input material: blood. The receptors originated from a man aged 40-55 years with Graves' ophthalmopathy. Each CDR3 is given with its conserved first and last residue. A D gene is named only where the DNA matches it firmly. Clone size appears in some rows only: once, few, many, or a class for an expanded clone.

>TRBV24-1|.|TRBJ2-1|.
TGTGCCACCAGTGATAGCCGTCTAGGGTCCTCCTACAATGAGCAGTTCTTC
CATSDSRLGSSYNEQFF
>TRBV6-2/TRBV6-3|TRBD2|TRBJ2-5|.
TGTGCCAGCAGTTCGTTGACTAGCGGGAGGGGTATAGAGACCCAGTACTTC
CASSSLTSGRGIETQYF
>TRBV10-3|TRBD1|TRBJ2-7|.
TGTGCCATCAACGGACAGGGGTCCTACGAGCAGTACTTC
CAINGQGSYEQYF
>TRBV6-1|.|TRBJ2-4|.
TGTGCCAGCAGTCAGGACCCTAGTAGGGGCCTCCAAAACATTCAGTACTTC
CASSQDPSRGLQNIQYF
>TRBV7-2|.|TRBJ2-3|few
TGTGCCAGCAGCTATTGGACTCCCCAAGGTGGTACGCAGTATTTT
CASSYWTPQGGTQYF
>TRBV19|.|TRBJ1-1|few
TGTGCCAGTAAGGGGCCCGAGACTGAAGCTTTCTTT
CASKGPETEAFF
>TRBV2|.|TRBJ2-2|.
TGTGCCAGCGGGGGCGGGGTCGGGGAGCTGTTTTTT
CASGGGVGELFF
>TRBV7-9|.|TRBJ2-2|.
TGTGCCAGCAGCCCGCGGGGCGTTGGGACCGGGGAGCTGTTTTTT
CASSPRGVGTGELFF
>TRBV6-1|.|TRBJ1-1|many
TGTGCCAGCAGTGAATGGGACAAGCACACTGAAGCTTTCTTT
CASSEWDKHTEAFF
>TRBV5-1|.|TRBJ2-7|.
TGCGCCAGCAGCCTCTTAGGAAGATACGAGCAGTACTTC
CASSLLGRYEQYF
>TRBV3-1|TRBD1|TRBJ1-6|.
TGTGCCAGCAGCCAAGATTTGGACAGGTCCTATAATTCACCCCTCCACTTT
CASSQDLDRSYNSPLHF
>TRBV6-1|TRBD1|TRBJ1-1|few
TGTGCCAGCAGTTATAGTCGGACAGGGATGGGCACTGAAGCTTTCTTT
CASSYSRTGMGTEAFF
>TRBV2|TRBD2|TRBJ2-2|many
TGTGCCAGCAGTGACAGTAGCGGGAGTAATCGTGTCGGGGAGCTGTTTTTT
CASSDSSGSNRVGELFF
>TRBV20-1|TRBD2|TRBJ2-3|many
TGCAGTGCCCCGGGAGGACTAGGCGCAGATACGCAGTATTTT
CSAPGGLGADTQYF
>TRBV15|.|TRBJ2-5|few
TGTGCCACCAGCAGAGATCCTGGGGGGGAGACCCAGTACTTC
CATSRDPGGETQYF
>TRBV18|TRBD1|TRBJ1-2|few
TGTGCCAGCTCACCATGGCCCGGGACAGGGTTCCGCTACACCTTC
CASSPWPGTGFRYTF
>TRBV7-2|TRBD1|TRBJ2-7|many
TGTGCCAGCAGCTCGGACAGGGGCTTTGTCTACGAGCAGTACTTC
CASSSDRGFVYEQYF
>TRBV28|.|TRBJ1-2|few
TGTGCCAGCAGTTTATGGGTAGGGGAAAACTATGGCTACACCTTC
CASSLWVGENYGYTF
>TRBV5-5|.|TRBJ2-2|few
TGTGCCAGCAGCTTTAGAGGGGTAACCGGGGAGCTGTTTTTT
CASSFRGVTGELFF
>TRBV12-3/TRBV12-4|.|TRBJ2-7|.
TGTGCCAGCAGTCGAAATCCTTCTTACGAGCAGTACTTC
CASSRNPSYEQYF
>TRBV7-9|TRBD1|TRBJ1-6|.
TGTGCCAGCAGCCTGGACAGGGGGCGCTCCTATAATTCACCCCTCCACTTT
CASSLDRGRSYNSPLHF
>TRBV7-3|TRBD2|TRBJ2-7|few
TGTGCCAGCAGCTTCTCCGTTAGCGGGAGTACCTACGAGCAGTACTTC
CASSFSVSGSTYEQYF
>TRBV6-1|.|TRBJ1-2|few
TGTGCCAGCAGTGAAAGGGCATCTGGCTACACCTTC
CASSERASGYTF
>TRBV5-1|.|TRBJ2-5|.
TGCGCCAGCAGCTTTCTCGGAGGGCCGGAGACCCAGTACTTC
CASSFLGGPETQYF
>TRBV12-3/TRBV12-4|.|TRBJ2-5|.
TGTGCCAGCAGTTTAGCGCAGGGGGAGACCCAGTACTTC
CASSLAQGETQYF
>TRBV9|.|TRBJ2-2|.
TGTGCCAGCAGCGACCGGCGCGCTTGGACCGGGGAGCTGTTTTTT
CASSDRRAWTGELFF
>TRBV10-3|TRBD2|TRBJ2-1|.
TGTGCCATCAGTGATCGGGGGGGCCAGGGCAATGAGCAGTTCTTC
CAISDRGGQGNEQFF
>TRBV6-5|.|TRBJ1-6|few
TGTGCCAGCAGTTACTCGATCATGGGAGGGGGTCGTTCACCCCTCCACTTT
CASSYSIMGGGRSPLHF
>TRBV11-1|TRBD2|TRBJ2-2|few
TGTGCCAGCAGCCCCGGGACTAGCGGCCACACCGGGGAGCTGTTTTTT
CASSPGTSGHTGELFF
>TRBV18|.|TRBJ2-2|few
TGTGCCAGCTCACCACCGAATTCAGGAGGAGGGGAGCTGTTTTTT
CASSPPNSGGGELFF
>TRBV28|TRBD2|TRBJ2-7|many
TGTGCCAGCAGTTTGGCTAGCGGGGGGCCGAGCTCCTACGAGCAGTACTTC
CASSLASGGPSSYEQYF
>TRBV14|.|TRBJ1-2|few
TGTGCCAGCAGCCAAGGACTCCTCAGCTATGGCTACACCTTC
CASSQGLLSYGYTF
>TRBV7-2|.|TRBJ1-4|.
TGTGCCAGCAACTTAGATCTGCACAGTTTTCTAAATGAAAAACTGTTTTTT
CASNLDLHSFLNEKLFF
>TRBV2|.|TRBJ1-1|many
TGTGCCAGCATCGCTTCCAAAGCTGAAGCTTTCTTT
CASIASKAEAFF
>TRBV28|.|TRBJ2-6|few
TGTGCCAGCAGGTCCGGGGGCCGGGGGGCCAACGTCCTGACTTTC
CASRSGGRGANVLTF
>TRBV12-3/TRBV12-4|TRBD2|TRBJ2-1|many
TGTGCCAGCAGACGTAGCGGGGGGGCAGGGTACAATGAGCAGTTCTTC
CASRRSGGAGYNEQFF
>TRBV29-1|.|TRBJ1-1|.
TGCAGCGTTGAAGAAGTGGGTCGAGCTTTCTTT
CSVEEVGRAFF
>TRBV27|.|TRBJ1-2|many
TGTGCCAGCAGTTTATCCCCCGGTTGGGGGGTGAGCTATGGCTACACCTTC
CASSLSPGWGVSYGYTF
>TRBV6-2/TRBV6-3|TRBD1|TRBJ2-7|.
TGTGCCAGCAGTTATCCCCGGGACAGGGGCTACGAGCAGTACTTC
CASSYPRDRGYEQYF
>TRBV6-1|TRBD2|TRBJ2-7|many
TGTGCCAGCAAAAATAGCGGGTCCTCCTACGAGCAGTACTTC
CASKNSGSSYEQYF